Listed below are T cell receptor beta chains from one sample, sequenced in a study of identical twins. TCRdb fed the 5' RACE reads into MiXCR, producing one record per CDR3 protein. This table has a few hundred thousand distinct CDR3 sequences, approximately 10% appearing once. This sample was shared with a second study, whose subject was yellow fever vaccine responses in identical twins.

Sequencing was done on a sample of PBMCs. Receptors were obtained from a woman aged 18-35 years in good health. CDR3s include the opening cysteine and the closing phenylalanine or tryptophan. The order of the fields is D gene, J gene, V gene, CDR3 protein. A D gene is named only where the DNA matches it firmly.

d_call: -; j_call: TRBJ2-2; v_call: TRBV20-1; cdr3_aa: CSARTNTGELFF
d_call: TRBD1; j_call: TRBJ1-2; v_call: TRBV3-1; cdr3_aa: CASSHLVGQGYGYTF
d_call: TRBD1; j_call: TRBJ2-7; v_call: TRBV11-2; cdr3_aa: CASSLAGQGGSEQYF
d_call: -; j_call: TRBJ2-1; v_call: TRBV20-1; cdr3_aa: CSARLGSTNEQFF
d_call: -; j_call: TRBJ2-2; v_call: TRBV10-3; cdr3_aa: CAISDPWGALPGELFF
d_call: TRBD2; j_call: TRBJ2-1; v_call: TRBV28; cdr3_aa: CASSLRGRNEQFF
d_call: TRBD2; j_call: TRBJ2-3; v_call: TRBV5-1; cdr3_aa: CASSLSLAGGEDTQYF
d_call: -; j_call: TRBJ2-5; v_call: TRBV5-1; cdr3_aa: CASSLGDTFQETQYF
d_call: -; j_call: TRBJ2-1; v_call: TRBV29-1; cdr3_aa: CSDSDTSIPFF
d_call: -; j_call: TRBJ2-1; v_call: TRBV20-1; cdr3_aa: CSARTEEQFF
d_call: -; j_call: TRBJ1-5; v_call: TRBV12-3/TRBV12-4; cdr3_aa: CASSFQGRSQPQHF
d_call: -; j_call: TRBJ1-4; v_call: TRBV20-1; cdr3_aa: CSARRRGGPPTNEKLFF
d_call: TRBD1; j_call: TRBJ1-5; v_call: TRBV30; cdr3_aa: CAWSGGTGLQQPQHF
d_call: -; j_call: TRBJ2-1; v_call: TRBV7-9; cdr3_aa: CARETVGGGDYNEQFF
d_call: -; j_call: TRBJ2-5; v_call: TRBV7-9; cdr3_aa: CASSLAIQRVQETQYF
d_call: -; j_call: TRBJ1-2; v_call: TRBV5-4; cdr3_aa: CASSFDGTNYGYTF
d_call: -; j_call: TRBJ1-2; v_call: TRBV6-1; cdr3_aa: CASGGAGSIYGYTF
d_call: -; j_call: TRBJ1-1; v_call: TRBV28; cdr3_aa: CASRFQGHRGPEAFF
d_call: TRBD1; j_call: TRBJ2-7; v_call: TRBV7-6; cdr3_aa: CASSLDTGVIREQYF
d_call: TRBD2; j_call: TRBJ2-7; v_call: TRBV2; cdr3_aa: CAFSWGVAERGRAYEQYF
d_call: TRBD2; j_call: TRBJ2-1; v_call: TRBV5-1; cdr3_aa: CASSLATSGGASLEQFF
d_call: -; j_call: TRBJ2-1; v_call: TRBV12-3/TRBV12-4; cdr3_aa: CTISLKTAGILEVNEQFF
d_call: TRBD2; j_call: TRBJ2-7; v_call: TRBV5-1; cdr3_aa: CASSLGPSSGGIYEQYF
d_call: -; j_call: TRBJ2-5; v_call: TRBV30; cdr3_aa: CACQTGNRGETQYF
d_call: -; j_call: TRBJ2-1; v_call: TRBV20-1; cdr3_aa: CSASSASSYNEQFF
d_call: -; j_call: TRBJ2-1; v_call: TRBV15; cdr3_aa: CATSAARTNTYNEQFF
d_call: TRBD2; j_call: TRBJ2-5; v_call: TRBV7-2; cdr3_aa: CASSQTGTSGSETQYF
d_call: TRBD1; j_call: TRBJ2-2; v_call: TRBV28; cdr3_aa: CASSHQGDTGELFF
d_call: -; j_call: TRBJ2-7; v_call: TRBV29-1; cdr3_aa: CSVEDLQDRPYEQYF
d_call: TRBD1; j_call: TRBJ2-2; v_call: TRBV29-1; cdr3_aa: CSAGTGSNTGELFF
d_call: TRBD1; j_call: TRBJ1-1; v_call: TRBV20-1; cdr3_aa: CSGKQGARTEAFF
d_call: -; j_call: TRBJ2-1; v_call: TRBV14; cdr3_aa: CASSQVKPEQDEQFF
d_call: -; j_call: TRBJ1-1; v_call: TRBV6-1; cdr3_aa: CASRARNMNTEAFF
d_call: -; j_call: TRBJ2-1; v_call: TRBV29-1; cdr3_aa: CSVEGTVLSYNEQFF
d_call: -; j_call: TRBJ2-5; v_call: TRBV12-3/TRBV12-4; cdr3_aa: CASNSERKTQYF
d_call: -; j_call: TRBJ2-1; v_call: TRBV11-2; cdr3_aa: CASSLPNRRSEFF
d_call: -; j_call: TRBJ2-3; v_call: TRBV29-1; cdr3_aa: CSDASPGAQYF
d_call: TRBD1; j_call: TRBJ1-3; v_call: TRBV29-1; cdr3_aa: CSVARQGGNTIYF
d_call: -; j_call: TRBJ2-4; v_call: TRBV11-2; cdr3_aa: CASSFSGIVAKNIQYF
d_call: -; j_call: TRBJ2-2; v_call: TRBV2; cdr3_aa: CASSEALQGTGELFF
d_call: -; j_call: TRBJ2-7; v_call: TRBV6-1; cdr3_aa: CASRPILETIPYEQYF
d_call: -; j_call: TRBJ2-1; v_call: TRBV12-3/TRBV12-4; cdr3_aa: CASSPRLVQDEQFF
d_call: -; j_call: TRBJ2-3; v_call: TRBV20-1; cdr3_aa: CSAKFGPDTQYF
d_call: TRBD2; j_call: TRBJ2-5; v_call: TRBV4-1; cdr3_aa: CASSQDHRTSGGETQYF
d_call: -; j_call: TRBJ2-7; v_call: TRBV6-5; cdr3_aa: CASSYSAIDGYEQYF